This TCR beta chain was captured by sequencing in a study of beta chain features in type 1 diabetes. Whole-study findings and limits: Healthy donors had naive, central memory and Treg TCRB repertoires that appeared less similar than those seen among patients.

This clone was observed a few times. Its target is unknown. Of the isolated RNA, all was reverse transcribed, and so the sequenced material was expressed TCRB transcripts. Using immunoSEQ multiplex PCR, the repertoire was profiled, and TCRdb retains in-frame clones only, with some absent. This table holds hundreds of thousands of clones, 13% to 15% found once. Germline CDR1 and CDR2: SQVTM and ANQGSEA. The CDR3 covers 13 residues. V dropped 7 bases and J dropped 2; count of bases not matched to a gene: 7. This clonotype was obtained from a middle-aged woman in good health. The chain recombines TRBV29-1 with TRBJ1-1, with 7 bases that match TRBD1. Source material: naive CD4+ T cells from blood. The DNA for the CDR3 is TGCAGCGCCGTAGACAGGGTCAACACTGAAGCTTTCTTT. This translates into CSAVDRVNTEAFF.